This TCR beta chain was sequenced for a study of shared clonotypes between healthy human individuals. Whole-study results and caveats: Depth was large, yet rarefaction showed that sorted-subset sequencing was incomplete. Having only a few donors restricted how much genetic and exposure-history diversity was captured.

The germline V gene has CDR1 SEHNR and CDR2 FQNEAQ (reference sequence). The CDR3 consists of 15 residues. Sequencing used immunoSEQ multiplex PCR; TCRdb keeps in-frame clones, though not all of them. The sample has some 690,000 clones; less than 95% are singletons. Notes on this clone: Its antigen is undetermined.

The sample was memory CD8+ T cells from PBMCs. Subset in this sample: CD45RO+ cells pooled with CCR7-negative TemRA cells. The chain recombines TRBV7-9 with TRBJ2-7; D is possibly TRBD2 (5 bases). The J call may be faulty, since TRBJ2-5 better matches the DNA end. The clonotype comes from a man aged 18-30 years in good health. Some clones in this sample may be carry-over from other donors' samples. CDR3 residues: CASSRRADPQETQYF. The CDR3 coding sequence is TGTGCCAGCAGCCGGCGGGCAGATCCACAAGAGACCCAGTACTTC.